One sample yielded the 20 T cell receptor beta chains listed below, sequenced in a study of blood T cell repertoires in COVID-19. Assay: immunoSEQ multiplex PCR; the TCRdb copy retains only in-frame clones and omits some. In the table there are about 410,000 clones, about nine tenths of which are singletons. Sequencing was carried out using peripheral blood. The receptors here all came from a woman aged 25-40 years with active or convalescent COVID-19.

The chain combines TRBV6-5 with TRBJ1-2, with 12 bases aligning to TRBD1. The CDR3 is 14 amino acids. V shed 4 bases, J shed 11 bases, and the junction held 8 bases outside the gene matches. The germline V gene encodes CDR1 MNHEY and CDR2 SVGAGI. CDR3 protein: CASSSAGTGGGYTF. The CDR3 bases are TGTGCCAGCAGTTCAGCCGGGACAGGGGGCGGTTACACCTTC.

The chain links TRBV7-6 to TRBJ1-4; TRBD1 aligns across 7 bases. This CDR3 spans 16 amino acids. Germline V gene sequence: CDR1 SGHVS, CDR2 FNYEAQ. The V and J ends lost 5 bases and 3 bases, in that order; junction bases with no gene match: 9. The CDR3 DNA reads TGTGCCAGCAGCGATCGTACAGGGGCTGCTAATGAAAAACTGTTTTTT. Translated, it gives CASSDRTGAANEKLFF. Full variable domain (outside the CDR3, taken from reference TRBV7-6 and TRBJ1-4): GAGVSQSPRYKVTKRGQDVALRCDPISGHVSLYWYRQALGQGPEFLTYFNYEAQQDKSGLPNDRFSAERPEGSISTLTIQRTEQRDSAMYRCASSDRTGAANEKLFFGSGTQLSVL.

The V gene is TRBV11-3, the J gene TRBJ2-1; D may be TRBD2 (5 bases). Germline CDR1 reads SGHNT; CDR2 reads YENEEA. V was pared by 5 bases and J by 0 bases, with 14 bases between. This CDR3 spans 16 amino acids. CDR3 sequence (DNA): TGTGCCAGCAGCCCCCTTCCCGGGGACTCCTACAATGAGCAGTTCTTC. It encodes CASSPLPGDSYNEQFF.

In its sample, this clone was seen once. The chain combines TRBV30 with TRBJ2-7, with 8 bases fitting TRBD1. J was trimmed by 0 bases and V by 5 bases; bases with no gene match: 3. This CDR3 has 13 amino acids. Germline values: CDR1 GTSNPN, CDR2 SVGIG (reference sequence). CDR3 region: CAWGDRSSYEQYF. The CDR3 DNA sequence: TGTGCCTGGGGGGACAGGAGCTCCTACGAGCAGTACTTC.

This clone came up a few times. The rearrangement joins TRBV6-5 to TRBJ1-3; D may be TRBD1 (5 bases). This CDR3 has 12 amino acids. Per the germline V gene, CDR1 is MNHEY and CDR2 is SVGAGI. The CDR3 is CPKRRGAHTIYF. The CDR3 DNA reads as TGTCCAAAACGGAGGGGAGCTCACACCATATATTTT.

The chain couples TRBV6-5 to TRBJ1-2, with TRBD1 matching over 8 bases. The CDR3 sequence is 14 residues long. V shed 5 bases and J 3 bases; nucleotides not matched to a gene: 5. CDR1 is MNHEY and CDR2 is SVGAGI in the germline V gene. The CDR3 DNA follows: TGTGCCAGCAGTCCCGGACAGGGTTACTATGGCTACACCTTC. Its translation: CASSPGQGYYGYTF.

The chain uses TRBV5-1 and TRBJ1-1; D gene ambiguous. Germline V gives CDR1 SGHRS, CDR2 YFSETQ. V lost 0 bases and J lost 3, with 12 bases in between. This CDR3 comprises 15 residues. In DNA form, the CDR3 reads TGCGCCAGCAGCTTGGGACCCGTACAGTACACTGAAGCTTTCTTT. Amino acid sequence: CASSLGPVQYTEAFF. Full variable domain (missing parts from reference TRBV5-1 and TRBJ1-1): KAGVTQTPRYLIKTRGQQVTLSCSPISGHRSVSWYQQTPGQGLQFLFEYFSETQRNKGNFPGRFSGRQFSNSRSEMNVSTLELGDSALYLCASSLGPVQYTEAFFGQGTRLTVV.

This clone was picked up one time. This specimen includes other DNA sequences encoding the same CDR3. This chain links TRBV20-1 with TRBJ2-3; no clear D gene. Germline CDR1 is DFQATT and CDR2 is SNEGSKA (reference sequence). The CDR3 is 13 amino acids. V lost 3 bases, J lost 1 base, and 8 bases lay in between. In nucleotides, the CDR3 is TGCAGTGCTAGTCTCGCGGGCACAGATACGCAGTATTTT. This codes for CSASLAGTDTQYF.

The chain joins TRBV6-6 to TRBJ1-1; weak D call: TRBD1 (6 bases). V dropped 2 bases and J dropped 3 bases, with 10 bases sitting between them. The CDR3 has 14 amino acids. Germline CDR1 is MNHNY and CDR2 is SVGAGI (reference sequence). The CDR3 reads CASSYQGSDTEAFF. The CDR3 DNA follows: TGTGCCAGCAGTTACCAGGGGTCGGACACTGAAGCTTTCTTT.

The table lists this clone with a few counts. This chain uses TRBV19 with TRBJ2-1; 13 positions match TRBD2. In germline, CDR1 is LNHDA, CDR2 SQIVND (reference sequence). The CDR3 consists of 16 residues. The V segment lost 5 bases and the J segment 2 bases; nucleotides outside the gene matches: 3. Written as DNA, the CDR3 is TGTGCCAGTAGTCCGGGACTAGCGGGGCCCTACAATGAGCAGTTCTTC. This translates into CASSPGLAGPYNEQFF.

This clone was counted ten times or more. The rearrangement uses TRBV6-1 and TRBJ1-3; D may be TRBD1 (5 bases). V shed 2 bases and J shed 0 bases, with 8 bases lying between them. The length of the CDR3 is 15 residues. Looked up from germline, CDR1 is MNHNS and CDR2 is SASEGT. The CDR3 spells CASSEIQGSGNTIYF. CDR3 in DNA: TGTGCCAGCAGTGAAATTCAGGGCTCTGGAAACACCATATATTTT.

The chain joins TRBV12-5 to TRBJ1-4; D remains ambiguous. This CDR3 has 13 residues. The germline gives CDR1 LGHNT, CDR2 FRNRAP. The V and J ends lost 4 bases and 12 bases respectively, with 15 bases between them. The CDR3 region has the DNA TGTGCTAGTGGTTGGAAACCAAATGCGGAACTGTTTTTT. This translates into CASGWKPNAELFF. The whole variable domain, filled in from reference TRBV12-5 and TRBJ1-4, reads DARVTQTPRHKVTEMGQEVTMRCQPILGHNTVFWYRQTMMQGLELLAYFRNRAPLDDSGMPKDRFSAEMPDATLATLKIQPSEPRDSAVYFCASGWKPNAELFFGSGTQLSVL.

This chain links TRBV27 with TRBJ2-7; no reliable D call. Germline V gene sequence: CDR1 MNHEY, CDR2 SMNVEV (reference sequence). Trimming stripped 4 bases from V and 3 bases from J, with 4 bases between. The CDR3 is made up of 11 amino acids. CDR3 sequence (DNA): TGTGCCAGCAGTTCTCGCTACGAGCAGTACTTC. Encoded protein: CASSSRYEQYF.

The genes are TRBV13 and TRBJ2-5; 8 positions match TRBD1. After removal of 5 bases from V and 1 base from J, the junction contained 6 bases not matched to a gene. Germline V CDR1 and CDR2: PRHDT, FYEKMQ (reference sequence). This CDR3 contains 15 residues. In DNA form, the CDR3 reads TGTGCCAGCAGCGACAGGGGCTATCTCCAAGAGACCCAGTACTTC. Translating gives CASSDRGYLQETQYF.

The gene calls are TRBV11-2 and TRBJ2-7, with TRBD1 matching over 12 bases. CDR3 length: 14 amino acids. With 3 bases clipped from V and 5 bases from J, the junction kept 2 bases outside the gene matches. Germline CDR1 and CDR2: SGHAT and FQNNGV. CDR3 amino acids: CASSFGTGGDEQYF. The DNA for the CDR3 is TGTGCCAGCAGCTTCGGGACAGGGGGCGACGAGCAGTACTTC.

The V call is TRBV27, the J call TRBJ1-1; maybe TRBD1 (6 bases). With 5 bases removed from V and 3 bases from J, the gap between germline ends came to 10 bases. The CDR3 totals 13 residues. Germline assignment: CDR1 MNHEY and CDR2 SMNVEV (reference sequence). This CDR3 reads CASSPSGDTEAFF. CDR3 nucleotide sequence: TGTGCCAGCAGTCCCTCAGGGGACACTGAAGCTTTCTTT.

V and J are TRBV18 and TRBJ2-5, with 8 nucleotides matching TRBD1. Germline V gene data show CDR1 as KGHSH and CDR2 as LQKENI. Trimming cost V 5 bases and J 9 bases; bases outside gene matches: 11. The CDR3 length is 14 residues. CDR3: CASSSQGDTSPQYF. Here the CDR3 DNA reads TGTGCCAGCTCATCACAGGGGGACACTAGTCCCCAGTACTTC.

This chain connects TRBV7-8 to TRBJ2-5, with D perhaps matching TRBD2 (5 bases). Trimming took off 5 bases at V and 4 bases at J, with 17 bases between the two ends. Germline CDR1 is SGHVS and CDR2 is FQNEAQ. CDR3 size: 15 residues. The CDR3 DNA reads as TGTGCCAGCAGCCTCGTGTACGGGGTAGGAGAGACCCAGTACTTC. Amino acid sequence: CASSLVYGVGETQYF.

This sequence joins TRBV5-1 and TRBJ1-2, with D uncertain. In germline, CDR1 is SGHRS, CDR2 YFSETQ. The V end was cut by 0 bases, the J end by 6 bases, with 12 bases between. The CDR3 runs to 14 residues. CDR3 loop: CASSLARTEDGYTF. The CDR3 nucleotides read TGCGCCAGCAGCTTGGCTCGGACGGAGGATGGCTACACCTTC.

The chain's CDR3 is CASSLWDRVWFSVGYTF. CDR3 nucleotide sequence: TGTGCCAGCAGCTTATGGGACAGGGTTTGGTTTAGTGTTGGCTACACCTTC. V gene TRBV11-3 combines with J gene TRBJ1-2, with 9 bases that match TRBD1. The length of the CDR3 is 17 residues. CDR1 and CDR2 (germline): SGHNT, YENEEA. Trimming removed 2 bases from V and 7 bases from J; junction bases left unmatched: 14.